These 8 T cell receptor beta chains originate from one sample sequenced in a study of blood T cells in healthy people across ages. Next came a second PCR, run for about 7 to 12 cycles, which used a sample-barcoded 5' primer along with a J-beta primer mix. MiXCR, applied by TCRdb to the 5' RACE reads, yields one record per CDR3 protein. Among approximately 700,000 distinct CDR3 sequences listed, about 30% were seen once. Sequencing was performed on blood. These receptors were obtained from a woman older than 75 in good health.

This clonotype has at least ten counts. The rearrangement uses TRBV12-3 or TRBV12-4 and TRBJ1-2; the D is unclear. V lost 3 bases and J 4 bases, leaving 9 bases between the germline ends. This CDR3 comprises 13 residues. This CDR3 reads CASSFRIPYGYTF. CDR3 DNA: TGTGCCAGCAGTTTCAGGATTCCCTATGGCTACACCTTC.

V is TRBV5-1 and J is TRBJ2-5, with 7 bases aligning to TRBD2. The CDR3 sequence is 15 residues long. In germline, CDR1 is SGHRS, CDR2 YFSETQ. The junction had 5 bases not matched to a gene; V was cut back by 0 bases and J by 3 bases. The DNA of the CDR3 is TGCGCCAGCAGCTTGGGGGTAGCGGGCAAAGAGACCCAGTACTTC. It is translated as CASSLGVAGKETQYF.

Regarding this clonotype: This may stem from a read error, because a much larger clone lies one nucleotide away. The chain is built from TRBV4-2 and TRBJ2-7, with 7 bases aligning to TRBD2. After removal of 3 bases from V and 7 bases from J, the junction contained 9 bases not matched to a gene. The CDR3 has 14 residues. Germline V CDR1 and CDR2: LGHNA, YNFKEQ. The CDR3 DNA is TGTGCCAGCAGCCACCCAGACGGGAGGAATGAGCAGTACTTC. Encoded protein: CASSHPDGRNEQYF.

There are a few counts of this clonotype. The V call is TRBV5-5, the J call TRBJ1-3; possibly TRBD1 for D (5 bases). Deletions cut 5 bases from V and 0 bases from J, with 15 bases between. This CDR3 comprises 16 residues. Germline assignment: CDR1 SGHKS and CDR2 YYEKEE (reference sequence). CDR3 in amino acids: CASSTVGRLSGNTIYF. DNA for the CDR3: TGTGCCAGCAGTACCGTGGGACGGCTCTCTGGAAACACCATATATTTT.

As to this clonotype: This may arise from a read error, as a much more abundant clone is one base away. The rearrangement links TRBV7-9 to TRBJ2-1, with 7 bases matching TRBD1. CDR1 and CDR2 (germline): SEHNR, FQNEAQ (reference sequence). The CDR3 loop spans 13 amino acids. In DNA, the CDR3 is TGTACCAGCAGCGAGCGACAGGGTGGTGAGCAGTTCTTC. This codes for CTSSERQGGEQFF. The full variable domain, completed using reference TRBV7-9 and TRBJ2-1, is DTGVSQNPRHKITKRGQNVTFRCDPISEHNRLYWYRQTLGQGPEFLTYFQNEAQLEKSRLLSDRFSAERPKGSFSTLEIQRTEQGDSAMYLCTSSERQGGEQFFGPGTRLTVL.

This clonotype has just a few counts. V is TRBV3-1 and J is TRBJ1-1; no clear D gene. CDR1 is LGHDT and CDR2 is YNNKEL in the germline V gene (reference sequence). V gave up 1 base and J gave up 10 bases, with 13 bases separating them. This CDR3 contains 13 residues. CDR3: CASSQVLKEGAFF. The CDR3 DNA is TGTGCCAGCAGCCAAGTACTCAAAGAGGGAGCTTTCTTT.

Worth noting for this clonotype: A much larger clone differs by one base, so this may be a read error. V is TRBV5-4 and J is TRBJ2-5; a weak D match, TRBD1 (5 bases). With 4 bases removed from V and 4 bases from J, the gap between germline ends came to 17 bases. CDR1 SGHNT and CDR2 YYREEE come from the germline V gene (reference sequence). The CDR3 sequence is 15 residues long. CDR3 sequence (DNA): TGTGCCAGCAGCCCGGAGTCCGCAGGGCGAGAGACCCAGTACTTC. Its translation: CASSPESAGRETQYF.

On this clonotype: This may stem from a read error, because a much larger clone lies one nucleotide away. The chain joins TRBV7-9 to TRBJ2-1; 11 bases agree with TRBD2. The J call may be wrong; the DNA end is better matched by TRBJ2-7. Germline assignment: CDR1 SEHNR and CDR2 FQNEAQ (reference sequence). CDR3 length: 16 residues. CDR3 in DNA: TGTGCCAGCAGCCCAGCCCTAGCGGGGGGTTACAATGAGCAGTACTTC. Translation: CASSPALAGGYNEQYF.